This TCR beta chain was captured by sequencing in a study of monozygotic twins with cystic fibrosis. Germline CDR1 MGHRA, CDR2 YSYEKL. CDR3 size: 12 residues. V lost 0 bases, J lost 5 bases, and 5 bases lay in between. Study results and limitations: Unrelated CF individuals shared fewer identical clonotypes than monozygotic CF twins.

The assay was immunoSEQ multiplex PCR, and TCRdb's table has in-frame clones only and misses some. Among approximately 25,000 clones listed, around 93% were seen once. Note on this clone: Its specificity is unknown.

Sequences were obtained from blood. This chain links TRBV4-1 with TRBJ2-7, with D hard to call. The source of this sequence is a girl aged 2 to 9 with cystic fibrosis. The CDR3 region is CASSQDSHEQYF. The CDR3 nucleotides read TGCGCCAGCAGCCAAGATAGCCACGAGCAGTACTTC.